Each of the 5 T cell receptor beta chains below was sequenced from the same sample in a study of cytomegalovirus exposure and HLA in healthy donors. PCR amplification relied on 60 Vbeta primers (plus 13 Jbeta primers). Sequencing used immunoSEQ multiplex PCR; TCRdb keeps in-frame clones, though not all of them. The repertoire consists of approximately 150,000 clones, with 77% occurring once and the leading ten covering roughly 2.6%. The source material was PBMCs. The receptor set was obtained from a woman in her forties in good health and CMV-seropositive.

The chain uses TRBV6-5 and TRBJ2-7; D perhaps matches TRBD1 (7 bases). The germline V gene encodes CDR1 MNHEY and CDR2 SVGAGI. This CDR3 is 14 amino acids long. The germline V and J ends were trimmed by 5 bases and 5 bases, with 16 bases remaining between them. The CDR3 protein is CASSLNRGGNEQYF. In DNA, the CDR3 is TGTGCCAGCAGTCTAAACAGGGGAGGCAACGAGCAGTACTTC.

This chain joins TRBV5-1 and TRBJ2-2; 7 bases are shared with TRBD1. Germline assignment: CDR1 SGHRS and CDR2 YFSETQ. J gave up 1 base and V 3 bases, and 6 bases lay outside the gene matches. The CDR3 consists of 16 residues. The CDR3 loop is CASSSRQGVNTGELFF. CDR3 nucleotide sequence: TGCGCCAGCAGCTCCAGACAGGGAGTGAACACCGGGGAGCTGTTTTTT.

The rearrangement links TRBV5-1 to TRBJ2-5, with D possibly matching TRBD1 (8 bases). Germline V gene sequence: CDR1 SGHRS, CDR2 YFSETQ. The length of the CDR3 is 15 residues. Trimming left V 4 bases short and J 1 base short, with 14 bases between. CDR3 loop: CASSQGASGQETQYF. As DNA, the CDR3 is TGCGCCAGCAGCCAGGGGGCTAGCGGCCAAGAGACCCAGTACTTC.

In its sample, this clone was seen a few times. This chain joins TRBV2 and TRBJ2-7; TRBD2 matches 10 bases. This CDR3 is built from 14 residues. The ends lost 6 bases at V and 3 bases at J; junction bases unmatched: 5. Germline V gene data show CDR1 as SNHLY and CDR2 as FYNNEI. The CDR3 DNA sequence: TGTGCCAGCAGCATCGGACTAGCGGTCTACGAGCAGTACTTC. Translated, it gives CASSIGLAVYEQYF.

This clone was observed once. The V gene is TRBV7-7, the J gene TRBJ2-2, with 9 bases aligning to TRBD2. Germline loops: CDR1 SSHAT, CDR2 FNYEAQ (reference sequence). The CDR3 runs to 15 residues. V dropped 10 bases and J dropped 6; count of bases not matched to a gene: 12. The DNA for the CDR3 is TGTGCCACTAGAGGGGCTAGCGGGACGCCCGGGGAGCTGTTTTTT. Amino acid sequence: CATRGASGTPGELFF.